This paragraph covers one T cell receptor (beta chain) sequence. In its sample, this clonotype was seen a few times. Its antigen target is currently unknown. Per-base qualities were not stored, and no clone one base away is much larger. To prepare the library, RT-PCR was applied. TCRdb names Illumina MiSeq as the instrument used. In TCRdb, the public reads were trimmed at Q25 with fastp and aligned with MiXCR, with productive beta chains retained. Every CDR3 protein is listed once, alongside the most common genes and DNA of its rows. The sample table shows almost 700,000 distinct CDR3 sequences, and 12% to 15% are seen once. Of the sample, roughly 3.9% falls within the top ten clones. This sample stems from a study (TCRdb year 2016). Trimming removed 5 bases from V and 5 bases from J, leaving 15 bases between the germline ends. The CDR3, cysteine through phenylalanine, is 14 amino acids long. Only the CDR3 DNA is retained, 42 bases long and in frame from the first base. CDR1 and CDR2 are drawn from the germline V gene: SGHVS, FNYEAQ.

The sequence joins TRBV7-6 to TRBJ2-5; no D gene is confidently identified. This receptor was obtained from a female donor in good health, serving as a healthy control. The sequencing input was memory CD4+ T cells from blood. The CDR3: CASSPGLVRETQYF. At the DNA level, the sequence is TGTGCCAGCAGCCCCGGTCTGGTGAGGGAGACCCAGTACTTC.